Listed below are T cell receptor beta chains from one sample, sequenced in a study of T-cell reconstitution after alpha-beta-depleted transplantation in children. MiXCR, run by TCRdb on the PCR reads, gives a single entry per CDR3 protein. This table holds roughly 190,000 distinct CDR3 sequences, 13% to 15% found once. Source: PBMCs from the stem cell graft donor, taken from the stem cell graft. Source of these receptors: a human donor who donated a stem cell graft to a child with acute lymphoblastic leukemia. The CDR3 runs from the conserved cysteine through the conserved F or W. The order of the fields is V gene, clone size, D gene, J gene, CDR3 protein, CDR3 DNA. The D gene is left open where the match is weak. Clone size is given for some rows only: seen once, a few or many times, or a class if the clone is expanded.

v_gene: TRBV4-2
abundance: .
d_gene: .
j_gene: TRBJ2-7
CDR3aa: CASSPGPQGGLRSYEQYF
CDR3nt: TGTGCCAGCAGCCCCGGCCCTCAAGGAGGACTACGCTCCTACGAGCAGTACTTC

v_gene: TRBV5-1
abundance: few
d_gene: .
j_gene: TRBJ2-1
CDR3aa: CASSLIDTYEQFF
CDR3nt: TGCGCCAGCAGCTTAATAGATACCTATGAGCAGTTCTTC

v_gene: TRBV20-1
abundance: .
d_gene: .
j_gene: TRBJ2-3
CDR3aa: CSAADLFSTDTQYF
CDR3nt: TGCAGTGCGGCCGACCTTTTCAGCACAGATACGCAGTATTTT

v_gene: TRBV7-9
abundance: many
d_gene: .
j_gene: TRBJ2-7
CDR3aa: CASSQGSGYEQYF
CDR3nt: TGTGCCAGCAGCCAGGGGAGCGGTTACGAGCAGTACTTC

v_gene: TRBV5-1
abundance: few
d_gene: .
j_gene: TRBJ2-1
CDR3aa: CASSLGLLGEQFF
CDR3nt: TGCGCCAGCAGCCTGGGACTCCTCGGGGAGCAGTTCTTC

v_gene: TRBV18
abundance: .
d_gene: TRBD1
j_gene: TRBJ1-1
CDR3aa: CASSPLRSQGENTEAFF
CDR3nt: TGTGCCAGCTCACCACTCAGATCACAGGGGGAGAACACTGAAGCTTTCTTT

v_gene: TRBV12-3/TRBV12-4
abundance: many
d_gene: .
j_gene: TRBJ1-2
CDR3aa: CASGPGGGYTF
CDR3nt: TGTGCCAGCGGCCCCGGGGGAGGCTACACCTTC

v_gene: TRBV5-1
abundance: many
d_gene: .
j_gene: TRBJ2-7
CDR3aa: CASSLEAGPVPEQYF
CDR3nt: TGCGCCAGCAGCTTGGAGGCGGGCCCCGTTCCCGAGCAGTACTTC

v_gene: TRBV3-1
abundance: few
d_gene: .
j_gene: TRBJ2-7
CDR3aa: CASTGGGYEQYF
CDR3nt: TGTGCCAGCACCGGAGGTGGGTACGAGCAGTACTTC

v_gene: TRBV5-1
abundance: once
d_gene: .
j_gene: TRBJ1-1
CDR3aa: CASSFRTENTEAYF
CDR3nt: TGCGCCAGCAGCTTTCGGACAGAGAACACTGAAGCTTACTTT

v_gene: TRBV29-1
abundance: few
d_gene: TRBD1
j_gene: TRBJ1-6
CDR3aa: CSGGDRVSNLHF
CDR3nt: TGCAGCGGTGGGGACAGGGTTTCGAACCTCCACTTT

v_gene: TRBV27
abundance: medium-sized
d_gene: TRBD2
j_gene: TRBJ2-1
CDR3aa: CASSLLYRRELYNEQFF
CDR3nt: TGTGCCAGCAGTTTACTTTATCGGCGGGAGTTGTACAATGAGCAGTTCTTC

v_gene: TRBV12-3/TRBV12-4
abundance: many
d_gene: TRBD1
j_gene: TRBJ2-3
CDR3aa: CASSVAGTAYRGADTQYF
CDR3nt: TGTGCCAGCAGTGTAGCCGGGACAGCCTACCGGGGAGCAGATACGCAGTATTTT

v_gene: TRBV18
abundance: .
d_gene: .
j_gene: TRBJ2-2
CDR3aa: CASSPERLTADTTGELFF
CDR3nt: TGTGCCAGCTCACCAGAGAGACTAACTGCGGACACCACCGGGGAGCTGTTTTTT

v_gene: TRBV20-1
abundance: .
d_gene: .
j_gene: TRBJ2-1
CDR3aa: CSAEPRTRNYNEQFF
CDR3nt: TGCAGTGCCGAGCCGAGAACTAGGAACTACAATGAGCAGTTCTTC

v_gene: TRBV20-1
abundance: .
d_gene: TRBD2
j_gene: TRBJ2-7
CDR3aa: CSAGSGVPYEQYF
CDR3nt: TGCAGTGCTGGGAGCGGGGTACCCTACGAGCAGTACTTC

v_gene: TRBV20-1
abundance: .
d_gene: .
j_gene: TRBJ2-1
CDR3aa: CSARDFGRSVDNEQFF
CDR3nt: TGCAGTGCTAGAGATTTCGGCCGATCCGTCGACAATGAGCAGTTCTTC

v_gene: TRBV12-3/TRBV12-4
abundance: many
d_gene: .
j_gene: TRBJ2-7
CDR3aa: CASSDTQSYEQYF
CDR3nt: TGTGCCAGCAGTGACACCCAGTCCTACGAGCAGTACTTC

v_gene: TRBV4-1
abundance: many
d_gene: TRBD1
j_gene: TRBJ2-7
CDR3aa: CASSYGQGGSYEQYF
CDR3nt: TGCGCCAGCAGCTACGGACAGGGGGGATCCTACGAGCAGTACTTC

v_gene: TRBV20-1
abundance: many
d_gene: TRBD1
j_gene: TRBJ2-3
CDR3aa: CSARPPGGHGDTQYF
CDR3nt: TGCAGTGCTAGACCCCCAGGGGGCCATGGGGATACGCAGTATTTT

v_gene: TRBV4-1
abundance: few
d_gene: TRBD2
j_gene: TRBJ2-1
CDR3aa: CASSPSRELAGYNEQFF
CDR3nt: TGCGCCAGCAGCCCCAGCCGGGAACTAGCGGGGTACAATGAGCAGTTCTTC

v_gene: TRBV20-1
abundance: many
d_gene: TRBD2
j_gene: TRBJ2-1
CDR3aa: CSATSGREYNEQFF
CDR3nt: TGCAGTGCTACTAGCGGGAGAGAATACAATGAGCAGTTCTTC

v_gene: TRBV7-8
abundance: .
d_gene: TRBD1
j_gene: TRBJ2-5
CDR3aa: CASSLEILGGGETQYF
CDR3nt: TGTGCCAGCAGTTTGGAAATACTAGGGGGCGGGGAGACCCAGTACTTC

v_gene: TRBV7-9
abundance: .
d_gene: .
j_gene: TRBJ2-7
CDR3aa: CASSSTGFLEQYF
CDR3nt: TGTGCCAGCAGCTCTACAGGGTTCTTAGAGCAGTACTTC

v_gene: TRBV10-3
abundance: many
d_gene: .
j_gene: TRBJ2-1
CDR3aa: CAISESQVLGNEQFF
CDR3nt: TGTGCCATCAGTGAGTCACAGGTACTTGGAAATGAGCAGTTCTTC

v_gene: TRBV19
abundance: few
d_gene: .
j_gene: TRBJ2-1
CDR3aa: CASNNVGGRGGSYNEQFF
CDR3nt: TGTGCCAGTAATAACGTGGGCGGGAGAGGGGGTTCCTACAATGAGCAGTTCTTC

v_gene: TRBV12-3/TRBV12-4
abundance: many
d_gene: TRBD1
j_gene: TRBJ1-2
CDR3aa: CASSRTGVRGYTF
CDR3nt: TGTGCCAGCAGTCGGACAGGGGTTCGAGGCTACACCTTC

v_gene: TRBV6-5
abundance: many
d_gene: .
j_gene: TRBJ1-5
CDR3aa: CASSTGNSIWQPQHF
CDR3nt: TGTGCCAGCAGTACAGGGAACTCGATTTGGCAGCCCCAGCATTTT

v_gene: TRBV10-3
abundance: many
d_gene: .
j_gene: TRBJ1-1
CDR3aa: CAISESGGRGGTEAFF
CDR3nt: TGTGCCATCAGTGAGTCGGGAGGCAGGGGAGGGACTGAAGCTTTCTTT

v_gene: TRBV5-1
abundance: many
d_gene: .
j_gene: TRBJ1-1
CDR3aa: CASSLATAGANTEAFF
CDR3nt: TGCGCCAGCAGCTTGGCCACGGCAGGGGCGAACACTGAAGCTTTCTTT

v_gene: TRBV29-1
abundance: many
d_gene: TRBD1
j_gene: TRBJ2-4
CDR3aa: CSVNTGGGGQNIQYF
CDR3nt: TGCAGCGTTAACACAGGGGGCGGTGGTCAAAACATTCAGTACTTC

v_gene: TRBV5-1
abundance: .
d_gene: .
j_gene: TRBJ1-1
CDR3aa: CANSLDSGSGDTEAFF
CDR3nt: TGCGCCAACAGCTTGGATTCAGGGAGTGGGGACACTGAAGCTTTCTTT

v_gene: TRBV7-8
abundance: .
d_gene: .
j_gene: TRBJ1-4
CDR3aa: CASNQGAGQVNEKLFF
CDR3nt: TGTGCCAGCAACCAAGGGGCTGGGCAGGTCAATGAAAAACTGTTTTTT

v_gene: TRBV7-9
abundance: many
d_gene: TRBD1
j_gene: TRBJ1-2
CDR3aa: CASSLRDRGAGGYTF
CDR3nt: TGTGCCAGCAGCTTAAGGGACAGGGGAGCTGGTGGCTACACCTTC

v_gene: TRBV3-1
abundance: many
d_gene: TRBD2
j_gene: TRBJ2-1
CDR3aa: CASSQDLVGGPWNEQFF
CDR3nt: TGTGCCAGCAGCCAAGATCTTGTGGGAGGGCCCTGGAATGAGCAGTTCTTC

v_gene: TRBV12-3/TRBV12-4
abundance: many
d_gene: .
j_gene: TRBJ2-7
CDR3aa: CASSPSGRESGEQYF
CDR3nt: TGTGCCAGCAGTCCCAGTGGCAGGGAGAGTGGGGAGCAGTACTTC

v_gene: TRBV5-6
abundance: many
d_gene: .
j_gene: TRBJ2-3
CDR3aa: CASSLGYPTDTQYF
CDR3nt: TGTGCCAGCAGCTTGGGATACCCCACAGATACGCAGTATTTT

v_gene: TRBV7-9
abundance: many
d_gene: .
j_gene: TRBJ1-2
CDR3aa: CASSLPIPAGYGYTF
CDR3nt: TGTGCCAGCAGCTTACCGATCCCGGCTGGGTATGGCTACACCTTC

v_gene: TRBV4-2
abundance: few
d_gene: .
j_gene: TRBJ1-1
CDR3aa: CASSQDYERVTEAFF
CDR3nt: TGTGCCAGCAGCCAAGATTACGAGCGAGTCACTGAAGCTTTCTTT

v_gene: TRBV20-1
abundance: once
d_gene: TRBD1
j_gene: TRBJ1-6
CDR3aa: CSAGQGSPLHF
CDR3nt: TGCAGTGCAGGACAGGGGTCCCCCCTCCACTTT

v_gene: TRBV3-1
abundance: many
d_gene: .
j_gene: TRBJ1-1
CDR3aa: CASSLLWMNTEAFF
CDR3nt: TGTGCCAGCAGCCTCTTGTGGATGAACACTGAAGCTTTCTTT

v_gene: TRBV5-6
abundance: few
d_gene: .
j_gene: TRBJ1-1
CDR3aa: CASSLGGSLLDTEAFF
CDR3nt: TGTGCCAGCAGCTTGGGTGGCAGCCTTTTGGACACTGAAGCTTTCTTT

v_gene: TRBV5-1
abundance: many
d_gene: TRBD1
j_gene: TRBJ2-3
CDR3aa: CASSFDRGRGDTQYF
CDR3nt: TGCGCCAGCAGCTTTGACAGGGGGCGTGGAGATACGCAGTATTTT

v_gene: TRBV5-1
abundance: many
d_gene: TRBD2
j_gene: TRBJ2-2
CDR3aa: CASSLELVLAGPGELFF
CDR3nt: TGCGCCAGCAGCTTGGAGCTGGTACTAGCGGGACCCGGGGAGCTGTTTTTT

v_gene: TRBV5-5
abundance: many
d_gene: TRBD2
j_gene: TRBJ2-1
CDR3aa: CASSFQSIAGAEQFF
CDR3nt: TGTGCCAGCAGCTTTCAGTCGATAGCGGGAGCTGAGCAGTTCTTC

v_gene: TRBV5-1
abundance: many
d_gene: .
j_gene: TRBJ2-1
CDR3aa: CASSLQVNNEQFF
CDR3nt: TGCGCCAGCAGCTTACAGGTTAACAATGAGCAGTTCTTC